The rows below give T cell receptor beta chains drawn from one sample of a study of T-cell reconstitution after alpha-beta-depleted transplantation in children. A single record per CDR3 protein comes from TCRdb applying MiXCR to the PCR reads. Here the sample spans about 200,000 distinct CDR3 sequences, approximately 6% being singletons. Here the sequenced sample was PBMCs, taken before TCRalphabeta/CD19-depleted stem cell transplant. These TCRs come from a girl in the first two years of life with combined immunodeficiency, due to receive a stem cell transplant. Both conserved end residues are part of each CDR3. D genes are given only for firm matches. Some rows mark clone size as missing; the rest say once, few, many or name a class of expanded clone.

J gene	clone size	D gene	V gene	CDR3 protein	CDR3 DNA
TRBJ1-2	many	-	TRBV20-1	CSARERRGYGYTF	TGCAGTGCTAGAGAGCGGAGAGGCTATGGCTACACCTTC
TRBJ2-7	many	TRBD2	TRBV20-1	CSAGTSGNGDEQYF	TGCAGTGCTGGAACTAGCGGGAACGGGGACGAGCAGTACTTC
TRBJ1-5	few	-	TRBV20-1	CSATPGWGVSNQPQHF	TGCAGTGCGACACCAGGTTGGGGGGTTAGCAATCAGCCCCAGCATTTT
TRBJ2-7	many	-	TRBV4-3	CASSQDLQLEQYF	TGCGCCAGCAGCCAAGATCTTCAGCTCGAGCAGTACTTC
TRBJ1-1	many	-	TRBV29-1	CSVVVMNTEAFF	TGCAGCGTAGTAGTGATGAACACTGAAGCTTTCTTT
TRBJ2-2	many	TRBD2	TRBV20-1	CSARLAANTGELFF	TGCAGTGCTAGACTAGCGGCGAACACCGGGGAGCTGTTTTTT
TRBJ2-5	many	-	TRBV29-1	CSVYMETQYF	TGCAGCGTTTACATGGAGACCCAGTACTTC
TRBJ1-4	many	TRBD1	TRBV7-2	CASSTTGAQKLFF	TGTGCCAGCAGCACGACAGGGGCTCAAAAACTGTTTTTT
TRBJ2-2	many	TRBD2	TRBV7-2	CASSFRGGNTGELFF	TGTGCCAGCAGCTTTCGCGGGGGGAACACCGGGGAGCTGTTTTTT
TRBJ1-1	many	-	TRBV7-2	CASSPSGWFNTEAFF	TGTGCCAGCAGCCCATCTGGTTGGTTCAACACTGAAGCTTTCTTT
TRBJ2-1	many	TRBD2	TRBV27	CASSSTLAGGPYNEQFF	TGTGCCAGCAGTTCGACCTTAGCGGGGGGCCCATACAATGAGCAGTTCTTC
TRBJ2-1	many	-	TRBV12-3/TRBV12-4	CASGMTVNEQFF	TGTGCCAGCGGAATGACGGTGAATGAGCAGTTCTTC
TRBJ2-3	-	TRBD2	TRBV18	CASSPPLPSSGSADTQYF	TGTGCCAGCTCACCACCACTTCCCTCTAGCGGGAGCGCAGATACGCAGTATTTT
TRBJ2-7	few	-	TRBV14	CASSQERPYEQYF	TGTGCCAGCAGCCAAGAACGCCCCTACGAGCAGTACTTC
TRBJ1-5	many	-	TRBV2	CASTGEGQPQHF	TGTGCCAGTACCGGGGAGGGTCAGCCCCAGCATTTT
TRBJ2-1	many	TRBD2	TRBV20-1	CSARLTAGGAYNEQFF	TGCAGTGCTAGACTAACTGCGGGGGGGGCCTACAATGAGCAGTTCTTC
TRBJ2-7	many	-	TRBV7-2	CASSLGAISYEQYF	TGTGCCAGCAGCTTAGGGGCCATTTCCTACGAGCAGTACTTC
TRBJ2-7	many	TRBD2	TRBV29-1	CSVGLAGAYEQYF	TGCAGCGTCGGACTAGCGGGAGCATACGAGCAGTACTTC